The 11 T cell receptor beta chains in this list originate from one sample, sequenced in a study of shared clonotypes between healthy human individuals. The method was immunoSEQ multiplex PCR; TCRdb's version includes in-frame clones alone and lacks a portion of them. The table includes millions of clones, roughly 94% detected once. Sequencing was done on a sample of naive CD4+ T cells sorted from blood. Subset specified: CD45RA+ positively selected. These receptors all come from a man younger than 35 in good health.

The chain has TRBV6-5 and TRBJ2-7, with D possibly being TRBD2 (6 bases). The CDR3 has 15 amino acids. Per germline, CDR1 MNHEY and CDR2 SVGAGI. Trimming removed 2 bases at V and 3 bases at J, with 14 bases between. The CDR3 sequence: CASSYNPGTGYEQYF. CDR3 nucleotide sequence: TGTGCCAGCAGTTACAATCCAGGGACTGGCTACGAGCAGTACTTC.

The chain links TRBV25-1 to TRBJ2-1; 9 bases align to TRBD2. Trimming cost V 4 bases and J 8 bases; bases outside gene matches: 9. CDR3 length: 15 amino acids. Germline V gene lookup returns CDR1 MGHDK and CDR2 SYGVNS. This CDR3 is CASSAAGGPVYEQFF. CDR3 nucleotides: TGTGCCAGCAGTGCCGCGGGGGGGCCGGTCTATGAGCAGTTCTTC.

The rearrangement joins TRBV7-2 to TRBJ2-7, with 7 bases aligning to TRBD2. V trimming: 6 bases; J trimming: 0 bases; junction bases outside the gene matches: 8. There are 15 residues in the CDR3. CDR1 SGHTA and CDR2 FQGNSA come from the germline V gene. This CDR3 is CASSFNRDYSYEQYF. The CDR3 nucleotides are TGTGCCAGCAGTTTCAACCGGGACTACTCCTACGAGCAGTACTTC.

This chain links TRBV6-6 with TRBJ1-4; D ambiguous. CDR1 and CDR2 (germline): MNHNY, SVGAGI (reference sequence). V dropped 2 bases and J dropped 8 bases, with 12 bases sitting between them. The CDR3 sequence is 14 residues long. CDR3 sequence: CASSYGQAAEKLFF. CDR3 nucleotides: TGTGCCAGCAGTTACGGCCAAGCCGCAGAAAAACTGTTTTTT.

The chain uses TRBV5-1 and TRBJ2-5; the match to TRBD2 covers 11 bases. This CDR3 is built from 18 residues. The J segment lost 1 base and the V segment lost 0 bases, leaving 8 bases of the junction unmatched. Germline CDR1 and CDR2: SGHRS and YFSETQ. The CDR3 spells CASSLALAGGLRQETQYF. The DNA of the CDR3 is TGCGCCAGCAGCTTGGCGCTAGCGGGAGGCCTCCGCCAAGAGACCCAGTACTTC.

The gene calls are TRBV9 and TRBJ2-5; TRBD1 or TRBD2 may be the D gene (5 bases each). The CDR3 runs to 15 residues. Germline-derived CDR1 and CDR2 are SGDLS and YYNGEE. V was cut by 3 bases and J by 2 bases, with 14 bases left in between. CDR3 DNA sequence: TGTGCCAGCAGCGCCGCCGGGACGCATCAAGAGACCCAGTACTTC. This translates into CASSAAGTHQETQYF.

The chain recombines TRBV11-2 with TRBJ2-2; 8 nucleotides line up with TRBD2. The CDR3 is 15 amino acids. The trim removed 2 bases at V and 6 bases at J, leaving 5 bases unmatched. The germline V gene encodes CDR1 SGHAT and CDR2 FQNNGV. CDR3 protein: CASSLTGGPAGELFF. CDR3 coding DNA: TGTGCCAGCAGCTTAACGGGAGGGCCAGCCGGGGAGCTGTTTTTT.

The chain carries TRBV11-2 and TRBJ2-2, with D tentatively TRBD2 (5 bases). V was pared by 6 bases and J by 6 bases, with 11 bases between. CDR1 SGHAT and CDR2 FQNNGV come from the germline V gene. This CDR3 spans 13 amino acids. In DNA, the CDR3 is TGTGCCAGCAGTCAAGGCGGGCCCGGGGAGCTGTTTTTT. Encoded protein: CASSQGGPGELFF.

The chain combines TRBV5-1 with TRBJ1-5; no reliable D call. The CDR3 covers 15 residues. V shed 0 bases and J shed 0 bases, with 7 bases lying between them. From germline, CDR1 is SGHRS and CDR2 YFSETQ. The DNA for the CDR3 is TGCGCCAGCAGCTTGGACAATCTTAGCAATCAGCCCCAGCATTTT. Its translation is CASSLDNLSNQPQHF.

The chain recombines TRBV5-6 with TRBJ2-7, with D hard to call. CDR1 is SGHDT, CDR2 YYEEEE, per germline. The CDR3 consists of 13 residues. The CDR3 DNA is TGTGTCCGAGACGGCTCAACCTCCTACGAGCAGTACTTC. Translating it yields CVRDGSTSYEQYF. Supplemented by reference TRBV5-6 and TRBJ2-7, the full variable domain reads DAGVTQSPTHLIKTRGQQVTLRCSPKSGHDTVSWYQQALGQGPQFIFQYYEEEERQRGNFPDRFSGHQFPNYSSELNVNALLLGDSALYLCVRDGSTSYEQYFGPGTRLTVT.

In this sample, this clone turned up a few times. The V call is TRBV18, the J call TRBJ2-2, with 9 bases matching TRBD2. V lost 3 bases to trimming and J lost 3 bases; unmatched junction nucleotides: 5. Germline CDR1 and CDR2: KGHSH and LQKENI. The CDR3 runs to 16 residues. The CDR3 spells CASSPSGRVDTGELFF. CDR3 bases: TGTGCCAGCTCACCTAGCGGGAGAGTAGACACCGGGGAGCTGTTTTTT.